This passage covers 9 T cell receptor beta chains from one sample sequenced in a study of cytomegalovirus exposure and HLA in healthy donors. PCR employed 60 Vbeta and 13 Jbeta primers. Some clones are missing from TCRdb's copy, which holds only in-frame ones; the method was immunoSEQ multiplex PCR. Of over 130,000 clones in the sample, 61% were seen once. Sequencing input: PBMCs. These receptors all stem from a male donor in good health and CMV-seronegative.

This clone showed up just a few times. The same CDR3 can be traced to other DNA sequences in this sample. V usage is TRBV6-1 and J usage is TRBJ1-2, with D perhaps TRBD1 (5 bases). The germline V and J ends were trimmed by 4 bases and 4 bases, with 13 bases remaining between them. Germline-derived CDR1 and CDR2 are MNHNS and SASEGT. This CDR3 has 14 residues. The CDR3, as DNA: TGTGCCAGCAGTGGAATTTCAGGGTCCTATGGCTACACCTTC. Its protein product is CASSGISGSYGYTF.

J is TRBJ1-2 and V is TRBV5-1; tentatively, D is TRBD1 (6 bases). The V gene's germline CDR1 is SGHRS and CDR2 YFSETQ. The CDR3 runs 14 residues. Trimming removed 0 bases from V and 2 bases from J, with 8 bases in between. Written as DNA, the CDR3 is TGCGCCAGCAGCTTGGACAGGGTCAACTATGGCTACACCTTC. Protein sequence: CASSLDRVNYGYTF. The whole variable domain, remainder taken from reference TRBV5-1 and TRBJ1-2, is KAGVTQTPRYLIKTRGQQVTLSCSPISGHRSVSWYQQTPGQGLQFLFEYFSETQRNKGNFPGRFSGRQFSNSRSEMNVSTLELGDSALYLCASSLDRVNYGYTFGSGTRLTVV.

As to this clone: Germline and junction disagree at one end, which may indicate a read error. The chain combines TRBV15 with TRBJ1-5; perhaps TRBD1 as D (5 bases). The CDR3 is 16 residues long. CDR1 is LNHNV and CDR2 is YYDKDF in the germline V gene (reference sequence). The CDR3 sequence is CAPSRRGDYSNQPQHF. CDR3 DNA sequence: TGTGCCCCCAGCAGGCGCGGGGACTATAGCAATCAGCCCCAGCATTTT.

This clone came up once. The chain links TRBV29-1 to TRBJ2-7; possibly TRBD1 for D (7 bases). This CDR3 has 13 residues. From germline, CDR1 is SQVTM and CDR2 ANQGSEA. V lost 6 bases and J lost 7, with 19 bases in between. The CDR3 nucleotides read TGCAGCGTCGAAAGGGGGCTGGGGGGAGAGCAGTACTTC. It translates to CSVERGLGGEQYF.

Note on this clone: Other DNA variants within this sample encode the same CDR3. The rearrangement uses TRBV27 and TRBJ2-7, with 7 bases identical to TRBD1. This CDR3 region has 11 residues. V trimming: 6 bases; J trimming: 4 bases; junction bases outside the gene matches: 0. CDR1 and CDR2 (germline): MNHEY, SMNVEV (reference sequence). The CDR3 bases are TGTGCCAGCAGGACAGGGTACGAGCAGTACTTC. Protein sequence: CASRTGYEQYF.

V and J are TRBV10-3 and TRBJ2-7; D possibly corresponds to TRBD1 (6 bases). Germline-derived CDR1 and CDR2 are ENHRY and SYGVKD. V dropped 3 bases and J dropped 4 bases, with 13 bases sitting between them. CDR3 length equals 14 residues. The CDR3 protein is CAISEYRVEYEQYF. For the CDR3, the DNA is TGTGCCATCAGTGAATACAGGGTGGAGTACGAGCAGTACTTC.

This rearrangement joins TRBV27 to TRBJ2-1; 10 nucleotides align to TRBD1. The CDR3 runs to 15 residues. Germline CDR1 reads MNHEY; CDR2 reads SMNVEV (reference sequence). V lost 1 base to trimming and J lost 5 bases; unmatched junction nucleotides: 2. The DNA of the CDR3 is TGTGCCAGCAGTTTATACGGGACAGGGGACAATGAGCAGTTCTTC. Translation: CASSLYGTGDNEQFF.

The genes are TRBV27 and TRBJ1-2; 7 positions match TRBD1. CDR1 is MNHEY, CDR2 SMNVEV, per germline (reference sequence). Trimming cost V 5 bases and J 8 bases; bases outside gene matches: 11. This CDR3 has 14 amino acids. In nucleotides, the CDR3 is TGTGCCAGCAGTCCGCCGGGGGCAGGGGGAGGCTACACCTTC. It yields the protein CASSPPGAGGGYTF.

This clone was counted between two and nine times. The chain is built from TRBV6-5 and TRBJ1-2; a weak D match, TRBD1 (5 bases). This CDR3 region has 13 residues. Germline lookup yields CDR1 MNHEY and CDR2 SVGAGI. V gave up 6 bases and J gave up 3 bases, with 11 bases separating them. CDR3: CASRGGTYYGYTF. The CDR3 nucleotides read TGTGCCAGCAGAGGCGGGACCTACTATGGCTACACCTTC.